Each of the 14 T cell receptor beta chains below was sequenced from the same sample in a study of molecular identifiers for immune sequencing clone quantification. TCRdb re-called the PCR reads through MiXCR, storing one row per CDR3 protein. In the table there are some 580,000 distinct CDR3 sequences, around 25% of which are singletons. Sequences were obtained from naive CD8+ T cells from blood, with Jurkat cell RNA spiked in. Subset here: FACS-sorted CD8+CD4-CCR7+CD45RA+ naive T cells. These receptors were obtained from a human donor in good health. Some libraries in this study had Jurkat cell RNA spiked in.

This clonotype was recorded a few times. The gene calls are TRBV7-9 and TRBJ1-1; the D is unclear. This CDR3 has 13 residues. The V end was cut by 8 bases, the J end by 0 bases, with 10 bases between. Germline CDR1 reads SEHNR; CDR2 reads FQNEAQ (reference sequence). The CDR3 sequence: CASRSVMNTEAFF. CDR3 nucleotides: TGTGCCAGCCGTTCTGTAATGAACACTGAAGCTTTCTTT.

This clonotype was seen only once. A read error is possible here, since a much larger clone lies one base away. This rearrangement joins TRBV7-6 to TRBJ2-5, with 8 bases identical to TRBD1. Germline CDR1 SGHVS, CDR2 FNYEAQ. The CDR3 is made up of 16 amino acids. CDR3 in amino acids: CASSLETGASQEAQYF. The DNA of the CDR3 is TGTGCCAGCAGCTTAGAGACAGGGGCGTCACAAGAGGCCCAGTACTTC.

Worth noting for this clonotype: The junction departs from germline at one end; a sequencing error may be responsible. The V and J genes are TRBV19 and TRBJ2-7; D is possibly TRBD2 (5 bases). The CDR3 loop spans 12 amino acids. Germline-derived CDR1 and CDR2 are LNHDA and SQIVND (reference sequence). The CDR3 spells CASSGETYEQHF. In DNA, the CDR3 is TGTGCCAGTAGTGGGGAGACCTACGAGCAGCACTTC.

The genes are TRBV6-1 and TRBJ2-2, with 9 bases lining up with TRBD2. J lost 1 base, V lost 3 bases, and 6 bases had no gene match. CDR3 length: 17 residues. CDR1 and CDR2 from the germline V gene are MNHNS and SASEGT. The CDR3 loop is CASSDVLAGWNTGELFF. In DNA form, the CDR3 reads TGTGCCAGCAGTGACGTGCTAGCGGGGTGGAACACCGGGGAGCTGTTTTTT.

The chain joins TRBV6-1 to TRBJ2-7; 10 bases line up with TRBD2. V shed 3 bases and J 7 bases; nucleotides not matched to a gene: 9. CDR1 is MNHNS and CDR2 is SASEGT in the germline V gene. This CDR3 is 15 amino acids long. The CDR3 here is CASSDLAGDGREQYF. The CDR3 coding sequence is TGTGCCAGCAGTGACCTAGCGGGGGACGGCAGGGAGCAGTACTTC.

The rearrangement uses TRBV19 and TRBJ2-5, with TRBD2 identical over 8 bases. With 6 bases clipped from V and 5 bases from J, the junction kept 5 bases outside the gene matches. The CDR3 is 13 residues long. Germline values: CDR1 LNHDA, CDR2 SQIVND (reference sequence). The CDR3 is CASSRGGSETQYF. DNA of the CDR3: TGTGCCAGTAGCCGGGGGGGCTCCGAGACCCAGTACTTC.

This clonotype has ten or more counts. The chain recombines TRBV6-5 with TRBJ2-3; D call uncertain. This CDR3 has 15 residues. Germline CDR1 is MNHEY and CDR2 is SVGAGI. V dropped 2 bases and J dropped 2 bases, with 11 bases sitting between them. The CDR3 spells CASSYGPVHTDTQYF. CDR3 bases: TGTGCCAGCAGTTACGGACCGGTACACACAGATACGCAGTATTTT.

The rearrangement links TRBV12-3 or TRBV12-4 to TRBJ1-1; no reliable D call. V lost 8 bases and J lost 0, with 13 bases in between. The CDR3 length is 14 residues. The CDR3 reads CASQTAYMNTEAFF. Written as DNA, the CDR3 is TGTGCCAGCCAGACGGCGTACATGAACACTGAAGCTTTCTTT.

This clonotype was recorded many times. V and J are TRBV20-1 and TRBJ2-5; TRBD2 matches at 10 bases. Trimming cost V 5 bases and J 5 bases; bases outside gene matches: 11. The CDR3 loop spans 15 amino acids. CDR1 is DFQATT and CDR2 is SNEGSKA in the germline V gene (reference sequence). CDR3 sequence (DNA): TGCAGTGCTTCGACTAGCGGGCCGTCAGTTGAGACCCAGTACTTC. Amino acid sequence: CSASTSGPSVETQYF.

Many counts were recorded for this clonotype. This chain joins TRBV15 and TRBJ2-7; D is perhaps TRBD1 (6 bases). The CDR3 has 15 residues. Germline lookup yields CDR1 LNHNV and CDR2 YYDKDF (reference sequence). V was cut by 2 bases and J by 3 bases, with 14 bases left in between. DNA for the CDR3: TGTGCCACCAGCAGACAAACAGGGTACCACTACGAGCAGTACTTC. As protein: CATSRQTGYHYEQYF.

The chain has TRBV25-1 and TRBJ2-7; TRBD1 matches 8 bases. From germline, CDR1 is MGHDK and CDR2 SYGVNS. J lost 2 bases, V lost 4 bases, and 7 bases had no gene match. CDR3 length equals 15 residues. The CDR3 DNA is TGTGCCAGCAGTGCCTGGGACAGGTCCACCTACGAGCAGTACTTC. Protein product: CASSAWDRSTYEQYF.

CDR3 nucleotide sequence: TGTGCCAGCATTGGGACAGCTTCTATGAACACTGAAGCTTTCTTT. Its translation: CASIGTASMNTEAFF. The V gene is TRBV2, the J gene TRBJ1-1; TRBD1 matches at 7 bases. The length of the CDR3 is 15 residues. The V segment lost 7 bases and the J segment 0 bases; nucleotides outside the gene matches: 8. Germline V lookup: CDR1 SNHLY, CDR2 FYNNEI.

This clonotype turned up a few times. The CDR3 protein is CASTLAGGISEQFF. The CDR3 coding sequence is TGTGCCAGCACCCTAGCGGGAGGAATAAGTGAGCAGTTCTTC. This sequence joins TRBV27 and TRBJ2-1, with 11 bases matching TRBD2. Germline CDR1 and CDR2: MNHEY and SMNVEV (reference sequence). Trimming at V came to 7 bases and at J to 9 bases, leaving 8 bases not matched to a gene. The CDR3 runs to 14 residues.

V is TRBV30 and J is TRBJ1-4, with a weak D call TRBD1 (6 bases). Germline V lookup: CDR1 GTSNPN, CDR2 SVGIG (reference sequence). This CDR3 is 16 amino acids long. Trimming took off 5 bases at V and 2 bases at J, with 18 bases between the two ends. The CDR3 region has the DNA TGTGCCTGGGGTGAGGGGGGATTTGGCACTAATGAAAAACTGTTTTTT. Translating gives CAWGEGGFGTNEKLFF.